Each of the 25 T cell receptor beta chains below was sequenced from the same sample in a study of blood T cell repertoires in COVID-19 (dated by TCRdb to 2020 to 2021). The library was generated by the immunoSEQ multiplex PCR assay. Held by TCRdb, this immuneACCESS table contains in-frame sequences only and omits some clones. Under half of the omission traces to an unresolved V gene where checked; the cause of the rest is unknown. The table for this sample lists some 330,000 clones; roughly 89% of them were counted only once. The ten largest account for 1.5% to 2% of the sample. Input material: peripheral blood. The receptors shown here come from a woman in her 30s with COVID-19, enrolled during active disease.

The gene calls are TRBV7-9 and TRBJ1-2, with D possibly TRBD1 on 6 matching bases. The germline V gene has CDR1 SEHNR and CDR2 FQNEAQ (reference sequence). The CDR3 totals 14 residues. Trimming removed 5 bases at V and 7 bases at J, with 17 bases between. The CDR3 loop is CASSPRTGISGYTF. CDR3 coding DNA: TGTGCCAGCAGCCCAAGAACAGGGATAAGTGGCTACACCTTC. Based on the CDR3 plus reference TRBV7-9 and TRBJ1-2, the full variable domain is DTGVSQNPRHKITKRGQNVTFRCDPISEHNRLYWYRQTLGQGPEFLTYFQNEAQLEKSRLLSDRFSAERPKGSFSTLEIQRTEQGDSAMYLCASSPRTGISGYTFGSGTRLTVV.

This clone was picked up one time. J is TRBJ2-1 and V is TRBV28, with 9 bases fitting TRBD1. After removal of 8 bases from V and 5 bases from J, the junction contained 22 bases not matched to a gene. CDR3 size: 19 residues. The germline V gene encodes CDR1 MDHEN and CDR2 SYDVKM. As DNA, the CDR3 is TGTGCCAGCGTTCTCTTGGGACAGGGCGGCAACAGGGGGAACAATGAGCAGTTCTTC. The encoded protein is CASVLLGQGGNRGNNEQFF.

V gene TRBV28 combines with J gene TRBJ2-6; 7 bases fit TRBD1. Germline CDR1 and CDR2: MDHEN and SYDVKM. J lost 4 bases, V lost 10 bases, and 7 bases had no gene match. The CDR3 has 14 amino acids. CDR3 sequence reads: CATIPGQGANVLTF. In nucleotides, the CDR3 is TGTGCCACAATACCGGGACAGGGGGCCAACGTCCTGACTTTC.

V gene TRBV11-3 combines with J gene TRBJ2-3; D ambiguous. Trimming stripped 4 bases from V and 6 bases from J, with 11 bases between. There are 13 residues in the CDR3. Germline loops: CDR1 SGHNT, CDR2 YENEEA. CDR3 DNA sequence: TGTGCCAGCAGCTCCTTTACAACGGATACGCAGTATTTT. The encoded protein is CASSSFTTDTQYF.

The chain recombines TRBV5-1 with TRBJ2-4; 8 positions agree with TRBD1. Trimming at V came to 0 bases and at J to 4 bases, leaving 9 bases not matched to a gene. The CDR3 length is 17 residues. Germline V gene data show CDR1 as SGHRS and CDR2 as YFSETQ. CDR3 sequence (DNA): TGCGCCAGCAGCTTGGGTTATTTGGGACAGGAAAAAAACATTCAGTACTTC. Translated, it gives CASSLGYLGQEKNIQYF.

The chain combines TRBV7-8 with TRBJ1-3; 9 bases map to TRBD1. The CDR3 length is 15 residues. Losses at the gene ends were 5 bases for V and 4 bases for J; bases not matched to a gene: 6. Germline V CDR1 and CDR2: SGHVS, FQNEAQ. CDR3 DNA: TGTGCCAGCAGCGCACAGGGGGCGCGAGGAAACACCATATATTTT. It yields the protein CASSAQGARGNTIYF.

The rearrangement links TRBV7-9 to TRBJ1-2; no firm D call. CDR1 and CDR2 from the germline V gene are SEHNR and FQNEAQ (reference sequence). With 2 bases removed from V and 10 bases from J, the gap between germline ends came to 8 bases. There are 11 residues in the CDR3. The CDR3 loop is CASSLRVDYTF. The CDR3 DNA reads TGTGCCAGCAGCTTACGGGTGGACTACACCTTC.

The sample holds a few counts of this clone. The rearrangement joins TRBV6-5 to TRBJ1-2, with unresolved D. Trimming shortened V by 4 bases and J by 8 bases, and 11 bases separated the two germline ends. Germline CDR1 and CDR2: MNHEY and SVGAGI. There are 12 residues in the CDR3. The CDR3 sequence is CASSSLVGGYTF. In DNA form, the CDR3 reads TGTGCCAGCAGTTCCCTAGTTGGGGGCTACACCTTC.

In this sample, this clone turned up once. DNA of the CDR3: TGTGCCAGTAGCTGGACAGGCGTGAACACTGAAGCTTTCTTT. Amino acid sequence: CASSWTGVNTEAFF. The V call is TRBV19, the J call TRBJ1-1; 7 nucleotides align to TRBD1. Germline loops: CDR1 LNHDA, CDR2 SQIVND (reference sequence). This CDR3 has 14 residues. V shed 6 bases, J shed 0 bases, and the junction held 4 bases outside the gene matches.

V gene TRBV7-6 combines with J gene TRBJ1-5; perhaps TRBD1 as D (5 bases). V was shortened by 5 bases and J by 0 bases, with 17 bases between the two germline ends. The CDR3 length is 17 residues. Germline V lookup: CDR1 SGHVS, CDR2 FNYEAQ. The CDR3 DNA is TGTGCCAGCAGCCCGAGCGGGGCGGGGCTTAGCAATCAGCCCCAGCATTTT. Its translation is CASSPSGAGLSNQPQHF.

The CDR3 sequence: CASSYSPGGSVNTEAFF. The CDR3 DNA reads TGTGCCAGCAGTTATTCCCCGGGAGGGTCGGTGAACACTGAAGCTTTCTTT. The chain carries TRBV6-2 or TRBV6-3 and TRBJ1-1; no clear D gene. V gave up 3 bases and J gave up 0 bases, with 17 bases separating them. The CDR3 sequence is 17 residues long. Per germline, CDR1 MNHEY and CDR2 SVGEGT.

V gene TRBV15 combines with J gene TRBJ1-6; D is ambiguous. Germline V gene data show CDR1 as LNHNV and CDR2 as YYDKDF (reference sequence). V lost 0 bases to trimming and J lost 9 bases, with 21 bases between them. The length of the CDR3 is 18 residues. CDR3 residues: CATSRDLGGLALGSPLHF. The CDR3 region has the DNA TGTGCCACCAGCAGAGACCTTGGTGGTTTGGCCCTTGGTTCACCCCTCCACTTT.

The chain is built from TRBV6-2 or TRBV6-3 and TRBJ2-5, with D possibly matching TRBD2 (6 bases). Germline loops: CDR1 MNHEY, CDR2 SVGEGT. The CDR3 is 12 amino acids. V lost 4 bases and J 5 bases, leaving 8 bases between the germline ends. CDR3 region: CASSLGRETQYF. In nucleotides, the CDR3 is TGTGCCAGCAGTTTGGGGAGGGAGACCCAGTACTTC.

V gene TRBV19 combines with J gene TRBJ1-5; D not certain. In germline, CDR1 is LNHDA, CDR2 SQIVND (reference sequence). This CDR3 has 18 residues. Between the trimmed V and J ends, which lost 7 bases and 0 bases, there was a span of 22 bases. CDR3 loop: CASNRESGGSYSNQPQHF. The DNA for the CDR3 is TGTGCCAGTAACCGGGAGTCGGGAGGGTCCTATAGCAATCAGCCCCAGCATTTT. The whole variable domain, remainder taken from reference TRBV19 and TRBJ1-5, is DGGITQSPKYLFRKEGQNVTLSCEQNLNHDAMYWYRQDPGQGLRLIYYSQIVNDFQKGDIAEGYSVSREKKESFPLTVTSAQKNPTAFYLCASNRESGGSYSNQPQHFGDGTRLSIL.

The rearrangement uses TRBV4-2 and TRBJ2-2; 8 positions agree with TRBD2. The CDR3 covers 16 residues. V gave up 4 bases and J gave up 6 bases; unmatched junction bases: 10. CDR1 and CDR2 from the germline V gene are LGHNA and YNFKEQ. The CDR3 DNA follows: TGTGCCAGCAGCCTGCCCGGGGGGGCCGTAGCCGGGGAGCTGTTTTTT. It is translated as CASSLPGGAVAGELFF.

This chain connects TRBV6-5 to TRBJ1-2; TRBD1 matches 7 bases. This CDR3 is built from 14 residues. The trim removed 4 bases at V and 2 bases at J, leaving 4 bases unmatched. Germline CDR1 reads MNHEY; CDR2 reads SVGAGI. The CDR3 region has the DNA TGTGCCAGCAGTTCACAGGGGTTAAACTATGGCTACACCTTC. Amino acids: CASSSQGLNYGYTF.

V is TRBV5-4 and J is TRBJ2-2; TRBD2 agrees at 12 bases. With V trimmed by 0 bases and J by 4 bases, 7 bases remained unmatched. The length of the CDR3 is 18 residues. CDR1 and CDR2 from the germline V gene are SGHNT and YYREEE (reference sequence). This chain's CDR3 is CASSLDSSGGAGTGELFF. CDR3 bases: TGTGCCAGCAGCTTGGATTCTAGCGGGGGGGCCGGCACCGGGGAGCTGTTTTTT.

The chain is built from TRBV2 and TRBJ1-1; 7 bases align to TRBD1. This CDR3 comprises 14 residues. The germline CDR1 and CDR2 sequences are SNHLY and FYNNEI. Trimming at V came to 6 bases and at J to 3 bases, leaving 7 bases not matched to a gene. CDR3 residues: CASRNRGPHTEAFF. In DNA, the CDR3 is TGTGCCAGCAGAAACAGGGGCCCGCACACTGAAGCTTTCTTT. Filled out from reference TRBV2 and TRBJ1-1, the complete variable domain reads EPEVTQTPSHQVTQMGQEVILRCVPISNHLYFYWYRQILGQKVEFLVSFYNNEISEKSEIFDDQFSVERPDGSNFTLKIRSTKLEDSAMYFCASRNRGPHTEAFFGQGTRLTVV.

This chain links TRBV9 with TRBJ1-5; 10 nucleotides match TRBD1. J was trimmed by 6 bases and V by 0 bases; bases with no gene match: 0. The germline gives CDR1 SGDLS, CDR2 YYNGEE. This CDR3 region has 14 residues. The CDR3 DNA is TGTGCCAGCAGCGTAGGGGACAGGGGTCAGCCCCAGCATTTT. Its protein is CASSVGDRGQPQHF.

The J gene is TRBJ1-2, the V gene TRBV5-6, with D tentatively TRBD1 (6 bases). Germline-derived CDR1 and CDR2 are SGHDT and YYEEEE. The germline V and J ends were trimmed by 4 bases and 4 bases, with 14 bases remaining between them. The CDR3 length is 14 residues. The CDR3 bases are TGTGCCAGCAGCCGCACTAGGGGGATCTATGGCTACACCTTC. Residues: CASSRTRGIYGYTF.

The gene calls are TRBV12-5 and TRBJ2-7; maybe TRBD1 (6 bases). There are 15 residues in the CDR3. V was cut by 6 bases and J by 3 bases, with 18 bases left in between. In germline, CDR1 is LGHNT, CDR2 FRNRAP. The CDR3, as DNA: TGTGCTAGTGGCCCCACCGGGACACCAAACTACGAGCAGTACTTC. It specifies CASGPTGTPNYEQYF.

This clone was picked up a small number of times. V is TRBV28 and J is TRBJ1-5, with 9 bases identical to TRBD1. Germline V gene data show CDR1 as MDHEN and CDR2 as SYDVKM. The V and J ends lost 6 bases and 0 bases, in that order; junction bases with no gene match: 21. The CDR3 has 21 amino acids. This CDR3 is CASSLPGQGLLDLYSNQPQHF. CDR3 bases: TGTGCCAGCAGCTTACCGGGACAGGGCTTACTCGACCTATATAGCAATCAGCCCCAGCATTTT.

V usage is TRBV2 and J usage is TRBJ1-1, with D perhaps TRBD1 (5 bases). Germline CDR1 reads SNHLY; CDR2 reads FYNNEI. The CDR3 has 12 amino acids. V gave up 4 bases and J gave up 6 bases, with 9 bases separating them. CDR3 bases: TGTGCCAGCAGTGGACAGCGCCCTGAAGCTTTCTTT. Translation gives CASSGQRPEAFF.

V usage is TRBV4-2 and J usage is TRBJ1-6; D perhaps matches TRBD1 (6 bases). Germline CDR1 is LGHNA and CDR2 is YNFKEQ. CDR3 size: 15 residues. V was shortened by 4 bases and J by 5 bases, with 12 bases between the two germline ends. As DNA, the CDR3 is TGTGCCAGCAGCCTACCAACAGGGAATAATTCACCCCTCCACTTT. It is translated as CASSLPTGNNSPLHF.

The chain employs TRBV5-5 and TRBJ2-1; 7 bases line up with TRBD1. Germline V gene data show CDR1 as SGHKS and CDR2 as YYEKEE (reference sequence). The trim removed 6 bases at V and 3 bases at J, leaving 9 bases unmatched. The CDR3 totals 15 residues. For the CDR3, the DNA is TGTGCCAGCATCGAGTACGGGACAGTCTACAATGAGCAGTTCTTC. Translating it yields CASIEYGTVYNEQFF.